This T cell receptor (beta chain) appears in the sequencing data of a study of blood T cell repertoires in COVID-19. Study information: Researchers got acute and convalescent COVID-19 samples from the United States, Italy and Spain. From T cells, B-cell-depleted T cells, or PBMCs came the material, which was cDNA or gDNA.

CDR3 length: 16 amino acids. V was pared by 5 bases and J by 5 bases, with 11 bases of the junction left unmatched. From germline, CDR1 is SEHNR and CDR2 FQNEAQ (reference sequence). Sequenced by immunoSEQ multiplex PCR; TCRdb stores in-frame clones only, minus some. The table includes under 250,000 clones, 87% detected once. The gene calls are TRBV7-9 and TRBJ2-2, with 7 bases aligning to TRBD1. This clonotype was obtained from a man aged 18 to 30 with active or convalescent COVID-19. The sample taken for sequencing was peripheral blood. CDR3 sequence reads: CASSPRPTRGTGELFF. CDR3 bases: TGTGCCAGCAGCCCACGGCCCACCAGGGGGACCGGGGAGCTGTTTTTT.